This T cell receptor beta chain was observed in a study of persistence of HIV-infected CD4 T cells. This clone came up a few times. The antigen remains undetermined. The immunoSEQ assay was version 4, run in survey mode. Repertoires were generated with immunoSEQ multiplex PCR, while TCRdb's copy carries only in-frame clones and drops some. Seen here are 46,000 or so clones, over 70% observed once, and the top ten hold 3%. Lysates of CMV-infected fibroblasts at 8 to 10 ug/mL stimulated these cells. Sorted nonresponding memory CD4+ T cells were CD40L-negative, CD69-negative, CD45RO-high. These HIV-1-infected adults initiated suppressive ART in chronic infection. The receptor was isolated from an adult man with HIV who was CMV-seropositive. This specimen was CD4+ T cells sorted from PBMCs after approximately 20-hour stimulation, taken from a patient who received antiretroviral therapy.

The CDR3 DNA sequence: TGTGCCAGCAGCGTAGTGGGGACAGGATACAATGAGCAGTTCTTC. Translating gives CASSVVGTGYNEQFF. V and J are TRBV9 and TRBJ2-1; 8 bases match TRBD1. This CDR3 has 15 amino acids. Germline CDR1 reads SGDLS; CDR2 reads YYNGEE. The J segment lost 4 bases and the V segment lost 0 bases, leaving 3 bases of the junction unmatched.